This T cell receptor beta chain appears in the sequencing data of a study of blood T cell repertoires in COVID-19. Overall study: Spain, Italy and the United States supplied samples that represented acute and convalescent COVID-19. Sample material is recorded as cDNA or gDNA derived from T cells, B-cell-depleted T cells, or PBMCs.

Adults between roughly 18 and 100 years of age took part from approximately 24 US areas. Allocation to cohorts depended on clinical history reported by the participants. Germline CDR1 SGHNT, CDR2 YYREEE (reference sequence). The CDR3 is 15 amino acids. V shed 4 bases, J shed 5 bases, and the junction held 9 bases outside the gene matches. Some clones are missing from TCRdb's copy, which holds only in-frame ones; the method was immunoSEQ multiplex PCR. There are 200,000 to 300,000 clones in the sample; 70% to 90% occur only once, and roughly 2.5% lies in the top ten. The chain employs TRBV5-4 and TRBJ2-5; 9 bases line up with TRBD1. Material: PBMCs or T cells enriched from blood (not recorded which). This sequence was found in a woman between 35 and 50 years old with acute COVID-19. CDR3 DNA: TGTGCCAGCAGCCTTACCAACAGGGGGCAGGAGACCCAGTACTTC. It is translated as CASSLTNRGQETQYF.